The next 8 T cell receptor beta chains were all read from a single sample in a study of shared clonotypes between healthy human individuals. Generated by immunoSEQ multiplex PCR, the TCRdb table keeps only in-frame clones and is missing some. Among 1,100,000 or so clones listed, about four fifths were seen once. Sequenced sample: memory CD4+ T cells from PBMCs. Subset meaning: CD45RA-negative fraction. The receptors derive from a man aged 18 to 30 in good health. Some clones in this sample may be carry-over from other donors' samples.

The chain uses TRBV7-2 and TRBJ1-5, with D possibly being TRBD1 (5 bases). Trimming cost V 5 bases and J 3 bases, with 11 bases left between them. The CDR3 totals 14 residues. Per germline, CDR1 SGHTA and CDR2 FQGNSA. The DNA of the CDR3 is TGTGCCAGCAGCATTGACAGCTTCAATCAGCCCCAGCATTTT. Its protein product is CASSIDSFNQPQHF.

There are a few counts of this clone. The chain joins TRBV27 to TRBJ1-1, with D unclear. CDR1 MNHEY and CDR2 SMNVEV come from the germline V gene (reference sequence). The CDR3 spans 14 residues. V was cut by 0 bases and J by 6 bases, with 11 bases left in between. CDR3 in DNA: TGTGCCAGCAGTTTATCGAGGCGGGTTGCTGAAGCTTTCTTT. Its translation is CASSLSRRVAEAFF.

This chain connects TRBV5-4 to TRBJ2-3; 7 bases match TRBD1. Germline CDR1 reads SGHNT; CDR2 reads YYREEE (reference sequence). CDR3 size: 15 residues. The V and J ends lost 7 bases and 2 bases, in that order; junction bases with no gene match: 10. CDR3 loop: CASWIRGYLTDTQYF. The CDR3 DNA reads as TGTGCCAGCTGGATCAGGGGGTATCTCACAGATACGCAGTATTTT.

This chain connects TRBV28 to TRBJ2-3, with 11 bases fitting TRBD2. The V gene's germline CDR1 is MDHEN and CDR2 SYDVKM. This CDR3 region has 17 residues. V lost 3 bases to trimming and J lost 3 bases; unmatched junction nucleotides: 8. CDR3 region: CASSFLAGGRGTDTQYF. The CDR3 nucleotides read TGTGCCAGCAGTTTCCTAGCGGGGGGCCGAGGTACAGATACGCAGTATTTT.

CDR3 residues: CAWSASFGLVYSEQFF. CDR3 sequence (DNA): TGTGCCTGGAGTGCCAGTTTCGGCCTAGTTTACTCTGAGCAGTTCTTC. The chain has TRBV30 and TRBJ2-1; D is unresolved. The V end was cut by 1 base, the J end by 9 bases, with 22 bases between. The germline V gene encodes CDR1 GTSNPN and CDR2 SVGIG (reference sequence). The CDR3 is 16 residues long.

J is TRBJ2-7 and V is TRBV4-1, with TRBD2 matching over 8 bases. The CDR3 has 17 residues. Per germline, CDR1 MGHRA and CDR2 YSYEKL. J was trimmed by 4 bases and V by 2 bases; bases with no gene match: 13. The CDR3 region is CASSQLETGLEPYEQYF. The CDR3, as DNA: TGCGCCAGCAGCCAATTGGAAACGGGACTAGAGCCTTACGAGCAGTACTTC.

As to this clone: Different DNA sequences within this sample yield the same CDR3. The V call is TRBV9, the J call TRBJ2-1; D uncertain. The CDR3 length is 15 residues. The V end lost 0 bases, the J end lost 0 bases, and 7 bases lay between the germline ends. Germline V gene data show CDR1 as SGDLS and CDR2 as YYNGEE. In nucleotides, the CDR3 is TGTGCCAGCAGCGTAGGACCTAGCTCCTACAATGAGCAGTTCTTC. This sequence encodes CASSVGPSSYNEQFF. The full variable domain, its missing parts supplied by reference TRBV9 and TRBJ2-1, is DSGVTQTPKHLITATGQRVTLRCSPRSGDLSVYWYQQSLDQGLQFLIQYYNGEERAKGNILERFSAQQFPDLHSELNLSSLELGDSALYFCASSVGPSSYNEQFFGPGTRLTVL.

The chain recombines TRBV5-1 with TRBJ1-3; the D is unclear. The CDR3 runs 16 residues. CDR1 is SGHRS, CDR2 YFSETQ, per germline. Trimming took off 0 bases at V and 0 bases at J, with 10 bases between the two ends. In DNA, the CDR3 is TGCGCCAGCAGCTTGGTCCCGGCTTACTCTGGAAACACCATATATTTT. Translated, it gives CASSLVPAYSGNTIYF. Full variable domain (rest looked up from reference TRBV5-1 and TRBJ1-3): KAGVTQTPRYLIKTRGQQVTLSCSPISGHRSVSWYQQTPGQGLQFLFEYFSETQRNKGNFPGRFSGRQFSNSRSEMNVSTLELGDSALYLCASSLVPAYSGNTIYFGEGSWLTVV.